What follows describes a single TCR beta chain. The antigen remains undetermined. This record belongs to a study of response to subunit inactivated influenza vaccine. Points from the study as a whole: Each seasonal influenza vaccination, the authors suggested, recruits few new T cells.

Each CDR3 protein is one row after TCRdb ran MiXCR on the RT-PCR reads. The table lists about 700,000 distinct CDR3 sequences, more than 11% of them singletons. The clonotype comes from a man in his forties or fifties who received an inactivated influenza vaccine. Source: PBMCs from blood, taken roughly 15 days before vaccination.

This chain's CDR3 is CASSLMSRSETQYF. The CDR3 DNA reads as TGTGCCAGCAGCTTAATGTCTAGATCAGAGACCCAGTACTTC. This chain links TRBV11-1 with TRBJ2-5; D unclear. Trimming stripped 2 bases from V and 4 bases from J, with 11 bases between. This CDR3 has 14 residues. CDR1 is SGHAT, CDR2 FQDESV, per germline (reference sequence).